This T cell receptor beta chain came from a study of CD8+ T cells in alopecia areata. As for the study in general: Skin was taken from roughly 6-13-month-old C3H/HeJ graft donors that had spontaneous alopecia and grafted onto approximately 6-11-week-old female C3H/HeJ mice. Study findings and constraints: Patients shared TCRs less clearly than mice did, possibly for HLA-related reasons.

Extraction of RNA preceded its reverse transcription into cDNA, which served as the sequencing template. The method was immunoSEQ multiplex PCR; TCRdb's version includes in-frame clones alone and lacks a portion of them. The record shows more than 250,000 clones for this sample, with no singletons present. The CDR3 runs to 15 residues. From germline, CDR1 is NSQYPW and CDR2 LRSPGD (reference sequence). J was trimmed by 7 bases and V by 3 bases; bases with no gene match: 3. Cells from pooled cutaneous lymph nodes were sorted by CD4, CD8alpha, NKG2D, NKG2ACE and other markers. This clone came up a few times. The antigen is unknown. The genes are named according to mouse. The read stops 3 residues short of the end of the CDR3; the missing end is completed from the germline J gene.

Specimen: CD4+ T cells sorted from a lymph node. The origin of this receptor is a C3H/HeJ mouse with alopecia areata. MHC haplotype: H2-k. The V call is TRBV1, the J call TRBJ1-6, with 10 bases identical to TRBD1. TRBJ1-6 belongs to the ORF category, with a function that is uncertain. The chain's CDR3 is CTCSADRGQNSPLYF. Incomplete CDR3 DNA: TGCACCTGCAGTGCCGACAGGGGGCAAAATTCGCCC.